These 6 T cell receptor beta chains came from one sample sequenced in a study of early T cells in non-severe SARS-CoV-2 infection. TCRdb independently ran MiXCR on the 5' RACE reads; one entry per CDR3 protein. Of fewer than 30,000 distinct CDR3 sequences detected, approximately 4.8% appear once; the ten largest clones hold approximately 5.6%. Material for sequencing was whole blood. All receptors come from an adult who was a healthcare worker with PCR-confirmed SARS-CoV-2 infection or an uninfected control (not recorded which).

This clonotype was counted at least ten times. DNA for the CDR3: TGTGCCAGCTCGTCGGGACTAGCTCCTTATGAGCAGTTCTTC. As protein: CASSSGLAPYEQFF. The chain links TRBV18 to TRBJ2-1; TRBD2 matches 9 bases. The CDR3 has 14 residues. V shed 6 bases and J 8 bases; nucleotides not matched to a gene: 8. In germline, CDR1 is KGHSH, CDR2 LQKENI.

A remark on this clonotype: One end of the junction varies from germline; a read error may be responsible. The chain is built from TRBV5-6 and TRBJ2-2; possible D gene TRBD2, 6 bases. The germline V gene encodes CDR1 SGHDT and CDR2 YYEEEE. The CDR3 runs to 13 residues. The CDR3 sequence is CASSLAARRELFF. The CDR3 DNA reads as TGTGCCAGCAGCTTGGCGGCTAGGAGGGAACTGTTTTTT.

There are many counts of this clonotype. This chain connects TRBV20-1 to TRBJ1-2; D perhaps matches TRBD1 (6 bases). CDR3 length: 14 amino acids. CDR1 and CDR2 from the germline V gene are DFQATT and SNEGSKA (reference sequence). V lost 6 bases to trimming and J lost 4 bases, with 18 bases between them. This CDR3 is CSASNRVLGYGYTF. CDR3 DNA: TGCAGTGCCTCGAACAGGGTTTTGGGCTATGGCTACACCTTC.

This clonotype was found many times. The gene calls are TRBV12-3 or TRBV12-4 and TRBJ2-3; maybe TRBD1 (7 bases). This CDR3 has 16 amino acids. V was shortened by 5 bases and J by 4 bases, with 19 bases between the two germline ends. This chain's CDR3 is CASSQRTGSGADTQYF. CDR3 DNA sequence: TGTGCCAGCAGTCAAAGGACAGGTTCGGGGGCAGATACGCAGTATTTT.

Details on this clonotype: A much larger clone sits a single nucleotide away, making a read error possible. The genes are TRBV7-2 and TRBJ1-5, with D tentatively TRBD1 (6 bases). V was cut by 5 bases and J by 3 bases, with 11 bases left in between. The germline CDR1 and CDR2 sequences are SGHTA and FQGNSA. The CDR3 spans 14 residues. The CDR3 region is CASSKDRPNQPQHF. Here the CDR3 DNA reads TGTGCCAGCAGCAAGGACAGACCCAATCAGCCCCAGCATTTT.

In its sample, this clonotype was seen once. The genes are TRBV6-6 and TRBJ2-3; D gene unclear. Germline lookup yields CDR1 MNHNY and CDR2 SVGAGI (reference sequence). The CDR3 is 11 residues long. V lost 11 bases and J 6 bases, leaving 12 bases between the germline ends. The CDR3: CAAVSRDTQYF. The CDR3 bases are TGTGCCGCCGTTTCGAGGGATACGCAGTATTTT.